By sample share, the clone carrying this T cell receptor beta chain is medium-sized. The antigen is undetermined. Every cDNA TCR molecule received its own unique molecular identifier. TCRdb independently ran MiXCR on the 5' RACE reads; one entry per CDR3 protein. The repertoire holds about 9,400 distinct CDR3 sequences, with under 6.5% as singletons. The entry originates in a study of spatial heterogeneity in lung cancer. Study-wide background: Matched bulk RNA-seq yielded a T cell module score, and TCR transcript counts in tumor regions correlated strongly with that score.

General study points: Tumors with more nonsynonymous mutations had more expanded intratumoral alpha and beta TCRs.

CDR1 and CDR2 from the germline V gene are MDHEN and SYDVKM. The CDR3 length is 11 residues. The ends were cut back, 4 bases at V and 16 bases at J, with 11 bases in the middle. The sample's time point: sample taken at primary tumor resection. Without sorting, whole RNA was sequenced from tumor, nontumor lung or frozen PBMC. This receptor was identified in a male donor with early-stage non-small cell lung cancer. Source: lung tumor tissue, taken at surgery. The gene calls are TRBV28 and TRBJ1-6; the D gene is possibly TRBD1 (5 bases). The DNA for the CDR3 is TGTGCCAGCAGTTCCGCGAGGGGACTCCACTTT. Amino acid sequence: CASSSARGLHF. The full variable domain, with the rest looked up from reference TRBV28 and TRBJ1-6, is DVKVTQSSRYLVKRTGEKVFLECVQDMDHENMFWYRQDPGLGLRLIYFSYDVKMKEKGDIPEGYSVSREKKERFSLILESASTNQTSMYLCASSSARGLHFGNGTRLTVT.